These 2 T cell receptor beta chains share one sample of origin, sequenced in a study of PD-L1 blockade in urothelial cancer. Only in-frame clones appear in the TCRdb table, and some are missing; sequencing was by immunoSEQ multiplex PCR. Of approximately 20,000 clones detected, approximately 89% appear once; the ten largest clones hold approximately 10%. Documented time point: peripheral blood 6 weeks after treatment start. The sample here was PBMCs, taken around atezolizumab (anti-PD-L1) treatment. Every receptor here comes from a woman aged 60-75 years with urothelial cancer.

This chain links TRBV28 with TRBJ1-4; possibly TRBD1 for D (6 bases). The germline gives CDR1 MDHEN, CDR2 SYDVKM. The CDR3 has 16 residues. V was cut by 6 bases and J by 0 bases, with 14 bases left in between. Here the CDR3 DNA reads TGTGCCAGCAGGGTCGGGGGGCTTTCAACTAATGAAAAACTGTTTTTT. Translating it yields CASRVGGLSTNEKLFF.

The chain combines TRBV19 with TRBJ2-4, with 8 bases that match TRBD1. V was clipped by 4 bases and J by 0 bases; unmatched bases: 2. Per germline, CDR1 LNHDA and CDR2 SQIVND (reference sequence). The CDR3 runs to 15 residues. CDR3: CASSTQGAAKNIQYF. CDR3 DNA sequence: TGTGCCAGTAGTACGCAGGGGGCAGCCAAAAACATTCAGTACTTC.